The source of this T cell receptor (beta chain) is a study of read filtering for tumor transcriptome and immune sequencing. Study-level background: Transcriptome libraries were built from DNase-treated RNA.

The library was built from about 0.4 ug RNA with molecular barcoded adaptors for alpha/delta and beta/gamma chains. One entry per CDR3 protein results from TCRdb running MiXCR on the reads. The sample yields 30,000 to 50,000 distinct CDR3 sequences, 10% to 15% seen once. Germline V lookup: CDR1 SGHTA, CDR2 FQGNSA. The CDR3 runs 13 residues. The germline V and J ends were trimmed by 1 base and 3 bases, with 4 bases remaining between them. Study-wide results and caveats: The sorted CD138-negative fraction was a mixed bone marrow immune population, not purified T cells. Roughly four fifths of IR-seq clonotypes had one read, totaling about 4% of reads; RNA-seq: around 77% and 45%. Correlation between methods rose after single-read clonotypes were removed.

Notes on this clonotype: The antigen is not known.

The specimen was a population of CD138-negative cells sorted from bone marrow. The gene calls are TRBV7-2 and TRBJ1-5; D is uncertain. The receptor was derived from a donor aged 40 or over with multiple myeloma. The CDR3 is CASSLDFNQPQHF. The CDR3 DNA reads as TGTGCCAGCAGCTTAGATTTCAATCAGCCCCAGCATTTT.